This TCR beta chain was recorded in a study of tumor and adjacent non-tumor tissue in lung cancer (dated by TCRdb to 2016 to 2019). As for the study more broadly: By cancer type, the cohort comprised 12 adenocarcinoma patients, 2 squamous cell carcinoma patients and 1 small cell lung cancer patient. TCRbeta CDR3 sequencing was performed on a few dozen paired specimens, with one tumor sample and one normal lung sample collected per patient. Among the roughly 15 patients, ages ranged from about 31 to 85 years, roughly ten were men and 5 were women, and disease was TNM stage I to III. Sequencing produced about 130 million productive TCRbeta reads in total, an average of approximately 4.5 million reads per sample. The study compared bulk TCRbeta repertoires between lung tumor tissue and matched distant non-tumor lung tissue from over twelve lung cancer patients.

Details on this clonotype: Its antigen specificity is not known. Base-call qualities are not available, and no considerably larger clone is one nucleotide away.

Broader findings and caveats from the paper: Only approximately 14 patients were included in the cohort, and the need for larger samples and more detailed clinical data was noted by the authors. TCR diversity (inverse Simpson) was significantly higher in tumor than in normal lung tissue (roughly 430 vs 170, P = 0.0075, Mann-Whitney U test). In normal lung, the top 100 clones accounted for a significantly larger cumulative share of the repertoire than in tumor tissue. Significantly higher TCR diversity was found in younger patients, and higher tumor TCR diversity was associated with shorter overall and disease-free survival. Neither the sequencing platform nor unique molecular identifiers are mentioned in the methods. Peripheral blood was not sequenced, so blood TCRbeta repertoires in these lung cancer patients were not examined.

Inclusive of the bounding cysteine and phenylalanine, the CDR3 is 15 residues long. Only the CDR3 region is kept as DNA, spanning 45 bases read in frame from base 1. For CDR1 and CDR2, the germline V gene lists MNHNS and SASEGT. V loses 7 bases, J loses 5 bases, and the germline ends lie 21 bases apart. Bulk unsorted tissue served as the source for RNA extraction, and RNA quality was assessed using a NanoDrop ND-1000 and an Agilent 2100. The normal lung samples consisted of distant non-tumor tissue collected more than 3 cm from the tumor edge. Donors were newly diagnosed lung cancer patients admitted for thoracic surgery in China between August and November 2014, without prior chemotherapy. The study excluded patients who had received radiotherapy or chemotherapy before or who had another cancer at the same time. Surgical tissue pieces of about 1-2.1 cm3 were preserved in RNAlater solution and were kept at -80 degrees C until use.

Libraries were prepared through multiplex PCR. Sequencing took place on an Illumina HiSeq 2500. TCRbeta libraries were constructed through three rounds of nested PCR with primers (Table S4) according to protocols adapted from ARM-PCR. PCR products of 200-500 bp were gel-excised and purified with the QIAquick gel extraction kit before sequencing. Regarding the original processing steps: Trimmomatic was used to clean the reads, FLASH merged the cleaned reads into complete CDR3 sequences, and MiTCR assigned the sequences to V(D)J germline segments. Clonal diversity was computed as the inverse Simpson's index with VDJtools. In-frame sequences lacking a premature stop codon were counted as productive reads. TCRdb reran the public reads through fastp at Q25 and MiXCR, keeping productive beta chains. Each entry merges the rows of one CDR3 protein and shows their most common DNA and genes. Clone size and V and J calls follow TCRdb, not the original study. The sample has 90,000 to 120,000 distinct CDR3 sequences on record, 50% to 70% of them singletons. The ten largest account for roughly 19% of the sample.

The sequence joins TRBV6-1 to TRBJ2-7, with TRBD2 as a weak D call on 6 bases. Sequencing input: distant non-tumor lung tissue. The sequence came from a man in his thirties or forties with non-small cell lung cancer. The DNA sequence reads TGTGCCAGCACTCCGTATGAACAGGTAGCGGACGAGCAGTACTTC. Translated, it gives CASTPYEQVADEQYF.